These 25 T cell receptor beta chains were sequenced from one sample in a study of vaccination effects on CD4 cells after COVID-19. For these receptors, no antigen is known. TCRdb's table, derived via immunoSEQ multiplex PCR, lists solely in-frame clones and lacks some. The repertoire has tens of thousands of clones, 74% of them found once; the top ten carry under 2%. After expansion with viral peptide pools in the ViraFEST assay, antigen-specific CD4+ T cells were sequenced. Isolation of CD4+ T cells took place after less than 12 days of culture. It was two doses of either the BNT162b2 or mRNA-1273 vaccine that participants received. Material: CD4+ T cells from PBMCs cultured with HCoV-229E spike peptides, obtained after COVID-19 vaccination. All receptors derive from a human donor who received a COVID-19 vaccine.

This sequence joins TRBV10-3 and TRBJ1-2, with D possibly being TRBD1 (5 bases). Trimming cost V 0 bases and J 8 bases, with 10 bases left between them. Looked up from germline, CDR1 is ENHRY and CDR2 is SYGVKD. The CDR3 has 13 residues. The chain's CDR3 is CAISESTGRGYTF. The DNA of the CDR3 is TGTGCCATCAGTGAGTCCACAGGTCGGGGCTACACCTTC.

The chain carries TRBV10-2 and TRBJ2-7; 8 nucleotides align to TRBD2. Germline loops: CDR1 WSHSY, CDR2 SAAADI. J lost 1 base, V lost 8 bases, and 7 bases had no gene match. CDR3 length equals 14 residues. CDR3 sequence reads: CASREGGTSYEQYV. For the CDR3, the DNA is TGCGCCAGCCGGGAGGGAGGGACTTCCTACGAGCAGTACGTC.

CDR3 protein: CASSDSGGRGYTF. In nucleotides, the CDR3 is TGTGCCAGCAGTGACTCGGGAGGGAGAGGCTACACCTTC. The chain couples TRBV6-4 to TRBJ1-2, with no clear D. Germline CDR1 and CDR2: MRHNA and SNTAGT. Trimming removed 0 bases from V and 8 bases from J, with 10 bases in between. The CDR3 spans 13 residues.

For the CDR3, the DNA is TGTGCCAGCTCACCACTGAGTACCGGGGAGCTGTTTTTT. Its protein is CASSPLSTGELFF. The genes are TRBV18 and TRBJ2-2, with unresolved D. This CDR3 spans 13 amino acids. V gave up 1 base and J gave up 5 bases, with 5 bases separating them. Germline V CDR1 and CDR2: KGHSH, LQKENI.

The chain carries TRBV2 and TRBJ1-1; D not resolved. The CDR3 is made up of 11 amino acids. Germline V gene lookup returns CDR1 SNHLY and CDR2 FYNNEI. Trimming removed 5 bases at V and 0 bases at J, with 1 base between. CDR3: CASSLNTEAFF. CDR3 coding DNA: TGTGCCAGCAGTCTGAACACTGAAGCTTTCTTT.

The chain has TRBV2 and TRBJ2-6, with TRBD1 identical over 8 bases. V gave up 4 bases and J gave up 2 bases; unmatched junction bases: 13. This CDR3 spans 19 amino acids. Germline V gene lookup returns CDR1 SNHLY and CDR2 FYNNEI. The CDR3 DNA sequence: TGTGCCAGCAGTGCCCCGACAGGGGCTACGTTGCCTGGGGCCAACGTCCTGACTTTC. Its translation is CASSAPTGATLPGANVLTF.

This clone was counted between two and nine times. The chain carries TRBV5-1 and TRBJ2-6; D is unresolved. This CDR3 is built from 15 residues. V was trimmed by 5 bases and J by 0 bases, leaving 9 bases between them. The germline V gene has CDR1 SGHRS and CDR2 YFSETQ. The CDR3, as DNA: TGCGCCAGCAGTTACCGCCCCTCTGGGGCCAACGTCCTGACTTTC. Its translation: CASSYRPSGANVLTF.

This clone has more than one count but fewer than ten. The genes are TRBV18 and TRBJ1-6; D possibly corresponds to TRBD1 (5 bases). Germline loops: CDR1 KGHSH, CDR2 LQKENI. Trimming took 3 bases from V and 9 from J, leaving 15 bases between them. The CDR3 is 15 amino acids. This CDR3 is CASSPRDLRSSPLHF. The CDR3 bases are TGTGCCAGCTCACCGCGGGACCTTCGGAGTTCACCCCTCCACTTT.

Only a few counts were recorded for this clone. V is TRBV6-6 and J is TRBJ1-6; TRBD1 might be the D (5 bases). The CDR3 covers 14 residues. The V gene's germline CDR1 is MNHNY and CDR2 SVGAGI (reference sequence). V dropped 11 bases and J dropped 6 bases, with 17 bases sitting between them. CDR3: CAGTDRGFNSPLHF. The CDR3 DNA reads TGTGCCGGGACGGATAGGGGTTTTAATTCACCCCTCCACTTT.

This clone was seen a handful of times. This chain links TRBV7-9 with TRBJ2-1, with 10 bases aligning to TRBD2. This CDR3 has 15 residues. Germline CDR1 reads SEHNR; CDR2 reads FQNEAQ (reference sequence). The J segment lost 6 bases and the V segment lost 5 bases, leaving 7 bases of the junction unmatched. In DNA, the CDR3 is TGTGCCAGCAGCCCTAGCGCTAGCGGGGGCAATGAGCAGTTCTTC. It specifies CASSPSASGGNEQFF. Full variable domain (outside the CDR3, taken from reference TRBV7-9 and TRBJ2-1): DTGVSQNPRHKITKRGQNVTFRCDPISEHNRLYWYRQTLGQGPEFLTYFQNEAQLEKSRLLSDRFSAERPKGSFSTLEIQRTEQGDSAMYLCASSPSASGGNEQFFGPGTRLTVL.

V and J are TRBV12-5 and TRBJ1-5; no clear D gene. Germline CDR1 is LGHNT and CDR2 is FRNRAP. The CDR3 length is 18 residues. Trimming removed 0 bases at V and 3 bases at J, with 18 bases between. CDR3 sequence: CASGLVLDGQFPNQPQHF. For the CDR3, the DNA is TGTGCTAGTGGTTTGGTTCTGGATGGGCAGTTCCCCAATCAGCCCCAGCATTTT.

The V and J genes are TRBV6-1 and TRBJ1-6, with D possibly being TRBD1 (5 bases). Germline CDR1 is MNHNS and CDR2 is SASEGT. The CDR3 runs to 15 residues. V was cut by 2 bases and J by 7 bases, with 12 bases left in between. The CDR3 region has the DNA TGTGCCAGCAGTGAATTGGGGCAGACGAATTCACCCCTCCACTTT. It specifies CASSELGQTNSPLHF.

The rearrangement uses TRBV10-2 and TRBJ2-5; tentatively, D is TRBD1 (6 bases). The CDR3 contains 15 residues. CDR1 is WSHSY, CDR2 SAAADI, per germline. Between the trimmed V and J ends, which lost 2 bases and 2 bases, there was a span of 12 bases. CDR3 nucleotide sequence: TGCGCCAGCAGTGAGGCTGGGGGCCGACAAGAGACCCAGTACTTC. Its translation is CASSEAGGRQETQYF.

The chain combines TRBV3-1 (or the pseudogene TRBV3-2) with TRBJ2-1; no definite D call. Trimming left V 3 bases short and J 4 bases short, with 4 bases between. The CDR3 loop spans 12 amino acids. Germline values: CDR1 LGHDT, CDR2 YNNKEL (reference sequence). The CDR3 sequence is CASSQGYNEQFF. The CDR3 nucleotides are TGTGCCAGCAGCCAGGGATACAATGAGCAGTTCTTC.

This sequence joins TRBV9 and TRBJ1-4, with TRBD1 identical over 7 bases. Germline V gene data show CDR1 as SGDLS and CDR2 as YYNGEE. V shed 2 bases and J 5 bases; nucleotides not matched to a gene: 0. The CDR3 length is 13 residues. The CDR3 DNA sequence: TGTGCCAGCAGCGTGGACAGGAATGAAAAACTGTTTTTT. Its translation: CASSVDRNEKLFF.

V usage is TRBV10-2 and J usage is TRBJ2-5; tentatively, D is TRBD1 or TRBD2 (6 bases each). Germline V lookup: CDR1 WSHSY, CDR2 SAAADI. CDR3 length: 17 residues. The V and J ends lost 0 bases and 2 bases respectively, with 16 bases between them. The CDR3 reads CASSESVGGGGQETQYF. The CDR3, as DNA: TGCGCCAGCAGTGAGTCGGTCGGAGGGGGAGGACAAGAGACCCAGTACTTC.

The chain employs TRBV15 and TRBJ1-4, with no clear D. Per the germline V gene, CDR1 is LNHNV and CDR2 is YYDKDF (reference sequence). The CDR3 has 14 amino acids. The V end lost 0 bases, the J end lost 4 bases, and 6 bases lay between the germline ends. The CDR3 coding sequence is TGTGCCACCAGCAGAGATCGAAATAATGAAAAACTGTTTTTT. Its translation is CATSRDRNNEKLFF.

V usage is TRBV19 and J usage is TRBJ2-2, with 7 bases that match TRBD1. The V and J ends lost 7 bases and 8 bases, in that order; junction bases with no gene match: 10. CDR3 size: 14 residues. Per the germline V gene, CDR1 is LNHDA and CDR2 is SQIVND (reference sequence). The CDR3 loop is CASTRDREKGELFF. CDR3 DNA sequence: TGTGCCAGTACCCGCGACAGGGAGAAGGGGGAGCTGTTTTTT.

The V and J genes are TRBV2 and TRBJ2-5; TRBD1 is a possible D gene (6 bases). With 3 bases removed from V and 1 base from J, the gap between germline ends came to 9 bases. CDR1 SNHLY and CDR2 FYNNEI come from the germline V gene. The CDR3 sequence is 14 residues long. CDR3 protein: CASSEGQFQETQYF. CDR3 nucleotides: TGTGCCAGCAGTGAGGGACAATTCCAAGAGACCCAGTACTTC.

This clone was seen just once. The chain joins TRBV6-5 to TRBJ1-1; 7 nucleotides line up with TRBD1. The CDR3 has 14 residues. CDR1 and CDR2 from the germline V gene are MNHEY and SVGAGI. The trim removed 8 bases at V and 1 base at J, leaving 7 bases unmatched. The CDR3 region has the DNA TGTGCCAGCTTTCCCGGGACAGAGAACACTGAAGCTTTCTTT. It translates to CASFPGTENTEAFF.

CDR3 sequence reads: CASSSDKNTEAFF. DNA for the CDR3: TGTGCCAGCAGCTCCGACAAGAACACTGAAGCTTTCTTT. The genes are TRBV7-3 and TRBJ1-1; D is ambiguous. The CDR3 length is 13 residues. The germline V gene encodes CDR1 SGHTA and CDR2 FQGTGA. The ends were cut back, 4 bases at V and 1 base at J, with 7 bases in the middle.

The CDR3 reads CASSETGVRETQYF. CDR3 nucleotide sequence: TGTGCCAGCAGCGAGACAGGGGTTCGGGAGACCCAGTACTTC. The V gene is TRBV7-6, the J gene TRBJ2-5; TRBD1 aligns across 8 bases. V dropped 5 bases and J dropped 5; count of bases not matched to a gene: 7. Germline V lookup: CDR1 SGHVS, CDR2 FNYEAQ. The CDR3 is 14 residues long.

This chain links TRBV19 with TRBJ2-6, with D hard to call. V was cut by 3 bases and J by 0 bases, with 6 bases left in between. Looked up from germline, CDR1 is LNHDA and CDR2 is SQIVND (reference sequence). This CDR3 has 15 residues. As DNA, the CDR3 is TGTGCCAGTAGTATCTCGGGCTCTGGGGCCAACGTCCTGACTTTC. This codes for CASSISGSGANVLTF.

The chain uses TRBV14 and TRBJ1-1; D might be TRBD1 (5 bases). With 1 base removed from V and 8 bases from J, the gap between germline ends came to 14 bases. The germline V gene encodes CDR1 SGHDN and CDR2 FVKESK. The CDR3 covers 14 residues. Here the CDR3 reads CASSQGVRGIEAFF. CDR3 DNA sequence: TGTGCCAGCAGCCAAGGCGTAAGGGGCATAGAAGCTTTCTTT.

This clone occurred once. V is TRBV28 and J is TRBJ1-2, with D maybe TRBD1 (5 bases). V shed 7 bases and J shed 4 bases, with 16 bases lying between them. This CDR3 spans 14 amino acids. CDR1 MDHEN and CDR2 SYDVKM come from the germline V gene. DNA for the CDR3: TGTGCCAGCACCGGGGGTGTGAGTTTCTATGGCTACACCTTC. Its translation is CASTGGVSFYGYTF.